This T cell receptor beta chain is drawn from a study of shared clonotypes between healthy human individuals. Each subset's genomic DNA was shared equally among a number of immunoSEQ plates. TCRdb's table, derived via immunoSEQ multiplex PCR, lists solely in-frame clones and lacks some. Among about 110,000 clones, more than 65% were seen once, and the ten largest hold around 24%. Material for sequencing was memory CD8+ T cells sorted from blood. The subset here: CD45RO+ cells pooled with CCR7-negative TemRA cells. The sequence came from a young woman in good health.

The CDR3 spells CASTVRQGSEQYF. The CDR3 nucleotides are TGTGCCAGCACGGTTCGACAGGGCTCCGAGCAGTACTTC. The chain joins TRBV2 to TRBJ2-7, with TRBD1 matching over 7 bases. The germline gives CDR1 SNHLY, CDR2 FYNNEI. This CDR3 comprises 13 residues. Trimming removed 7 bases from V and 6 bases from J; junction bases left unmatched: 9.